This TCR beta chain is drawn from a study of control samples from healthy donors and cancer patients. Germline V gives CDR1 LGHNA, CDR2 YNFKEQ. Losses at the gene ends were 1 base for V and 2 bases for J; bases not matched to a gene: 1. The CDR3 contains 14 residues. For this clone: Other DNA sequences in this specimen translate into the identical CDR3.

Clones were read by immunoSEQ multiplex PCR, and TCRdb kept only the in-frame ones, dropping some. The repertoire holds 150,000 to 200,000 clones, with approximately 92% as singletons. Sequencing used blood. The source is a woman between 40 and 55 years old in good health. This chain joins TRBV4-2 and TRBJ2-5; 7 positions agree with TRBD2. CDR3 sequence reads: CASSQGSGQETQYF. The CDR3 DNA is TGTGCCAGCAGCCAAGGTAGCGGGCAAGAGACCCAGTACTTC.